Sequencing of this TCR beta chain was carried out in a study of CD8 T cells in ankylosing spondylitis. The study, taken as a whole, reports: Ankylosing spondylitis blood appeared to carry a characteristic TCR beta motif of several highly homologous variants. There was reportedly significant enrichment of clones that were disease-linked in matched ankylosing spondylitis synovial fluid.

A quantitative 5'-RACE method, one with molecular barcodes, was used to make TCR beta libraries. TCRdb reprocessed the 5' RACE reads with MiXCR, giving one entry per CDR3 protein. Counted here are some 33,000 distinct CDR3 sequences, 11% to 15% occurring once; the ten biggest clones make up 36%. Concerning this clonotype: Its target is not known.

Germline assignment: CDR1 MNHEY and CDR2 SVGEGT. Trimming pared 5 bases from V and 1 base from J, leaving 8 bases between. This CDR3 is 14 amino acids long. The receptor's source is a male donor with ankylosing spondylitis or in good health (not recorded which). The specimen was blood. This rearrangement joins TRBV6-2 or TRBV6-3 to TRBJ2-2; tentative D call: TRBD2 (5 bases). In DNA form, the CDR3 reads TGTGCCAGCAGTAGGAGCGGGAACACCGGGGAGCTGTTTTTT. This encodes CASSRSGNTGELFF.